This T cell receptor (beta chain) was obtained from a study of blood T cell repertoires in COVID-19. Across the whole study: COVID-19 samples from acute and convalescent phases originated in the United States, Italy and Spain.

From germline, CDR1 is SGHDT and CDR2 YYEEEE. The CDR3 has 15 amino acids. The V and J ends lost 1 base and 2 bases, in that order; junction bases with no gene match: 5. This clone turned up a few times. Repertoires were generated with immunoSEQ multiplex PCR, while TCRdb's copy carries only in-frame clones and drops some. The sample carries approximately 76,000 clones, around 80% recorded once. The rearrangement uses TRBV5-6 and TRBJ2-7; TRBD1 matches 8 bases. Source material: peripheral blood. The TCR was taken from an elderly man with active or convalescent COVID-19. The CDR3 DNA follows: TGTGCCAGCAGCTTGTTTGGACAGGGCGCCTACGAGCAGTACTTC. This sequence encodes CASSLFGQGAYEQYF.